At least ten counts were recorded for the clone carrying this T cell receptor (beta chain). Its antigen remains unknown. The junction departs from germline at one end; a sequencing error may be responsible. The data originate from a study of naive and memory T cell subsets. Study outcomes and limitations: Potentially, T cell activation and differentiation skew this RNA-based measurement.

Blood and skin TCR RNA was reverse transcribed with alpha and beta constant primers. Amplification of ligated cDNA took four PCR rounds with SP2 and nested alpha and beta constant primers. TCRdb re-called the 5' RACE reads with MiXCR, one entry per CDR3 protein. The data show tens of thousands of distinct CDR3 sequences, approximately 24% seen once. Whole-blood samples were less than 3 ml of peripheral blood from healthy adult volunteers. Germline loops: CDR1 SGHRS, CDR2 YFSETQ. This CDR3 contains 13 residues. This chain links TRBV5-1 with TRBJ2-3; no definite D call. This clonotype was obtained from a female donor in good health. The DNA of the CDR3 is TGTGCCAGCAGCTTAGATGGCACAGATACGCAGTATTTT. Translation: CASSLDGTDTQYF.